This TCR beta chain comes out of a study of CD8 T cells in Susac syndrome. CDR3 length: 12 residues. The germline V gene encodes CDR1 SQVTM and CDR2 ANQGSEA. V gave up 1 base and J gave up 7 bases, with 8 bases separating them. Broader study findings: It was in TEMRA cells and active patients that Susac CD8+ clonal expansion peaked.

RNA amounts of about 0.5 to 1 ug underwent reverse transcription with random hexamers. Using its own MiXCR run on the immunoSEQ multiplex PCR reads, TCRdb lists one record per CDR3 protein. Here the sample spans about 190,000 distinct CDR3 sequences, around 95% being singletons. The CD8+ and CD4+ T cells were isolated magnetically using a negative isolation approach, whereas the TEMRA cells were enriched by FACS. Of note for this clonotype: Its antigen is unknown.

The gene calls are TRBV29-1 and TRBJ2-1; D call uncertain. The sequence was collected from a human donor with Susac syndrome. Source material: CD8+ T cells from PBMCs. The CDR3 DNA follows: TGCAGCGTTGAAGCCCCTAAGAATGAGCAGTTCTTC. Protein sequence: CSVEAPKNEQFF.